What follows are 21 T cell receptor beta chains derived from one specimen sequenced in a study of identifying expanded T cells in peripheral blood. This table comes from immunoSEQ multiplex PCR, and its TCRdb copy is limited to in-frame clones, with some not included. Of 100,000 or so clones detected, 70% to 90% appear once; the ten largest clones hold around 14%. What was sequenced was blood. The receptors originated from a person aged 18-70 years in good health.

Only a few counts were recorded for this clone. This rearrangement joins TRBV7-2 to TRBJ1-6; D ambiguous. Between the trimmed V and J ends, which lost 4 bases and 8 bases, there was a span of 6 bases. CDR3 length: 12 residues. Germline CDR1 SGHTA, CDR2 FQGNSA. The CDR3: CASSSIYSPLHF. The DNA for the CDR3 is TGTGCCAGCAGCTCGATTTATTCACCCCTCCACTTT. Looking up the rest from reference TRBV7-2 and TRBJ1-6 gives the full variable domain: GAGVSQSPSNKVTEKGKDVELRCDPISGHTALYWYRQSLGQGLEFLIYFQGNSAPDKSGLPSDRFSAERTGGSVSTLTIQRTQQEDSAVYLCASSSIYSPLHFGNGTRLTVT.

The rearrangement joins TRBV7-9 to TRBJ1-3, with unresolved D. Trimming took off 5 bases at V and 3 bases at J, with 14 bases between the two ends. This CDR3 contains 15 residues. The germline gives CDR1 SEHNR, CDR2 FQNEAQ (reference sequence). The CDR3 loop reads CASSARQGLGNTIYF. CDR3 nucleotides: TGTGCCAGCAGCGCCCGACAAGGACTTGGAAACACCATATATTTT. The whole variable domain, filled in from reference TRBV7-9 and TRBJ1-3, reads DTGVSQNPRHKITKRGQNVTFRCDPISEHNRLYWYRQTLGQGPEFLTYFQNEAQLEKSRLLSDRFSAERPKGSFSTLEIQRTEQGDSAMYLCASSARQGLGNTIYFGEGSWLTVV.

This clone appeared a few times. The chain links TRBV5-5 to TRBJ1-1, with D unresolved. This CDR3 is built from 13 residues. Trimming cost V 0 bases and J 3 bases, with 6 bases left between them. The V gene's germline CDR1 is SGHKS and CDR2 YYEKEE (reference sequence). This CDR3 reads CASSLVAYTEAFF. The CDR3 bases are TGTGCCAGCAGCTTGGTAGCGTACACTGAAGCTTTCTTT.

The rearrangement uses TRBV6-5 and TRBJ1-1, with D possibly being TRBD1 (6 bases). The CDR3 length is 13 residues. The germline V and J ends were trimmed by 7 bases and 2 bases, with 11 bases remaining between them. Germline values: CDR1 MNHEY, CDR2 SVGAGI. CDR3 residues: CASKQQGNTEAFF. CDR3 DNA: TGTGCCAGCAAACAACAGGGAAACACTGAAGCTTTCTTT.

J is TRBJ2-4 and V is TRBV7-2; TRBD1 matches 7 bases. The length of the CDR3 is 13 residues. Losses at the gene ends were 5 bases for V and 6 bases for J; bases not matched to a gene: 4. Germline CDR1 reads SGHTA; CDR2 reads FQGNSA. DNA of the CDR3: TGTGCCAGCAGCCCCAGGGGGAGAAACATTCAGTACTTC. Amino acid sequence: CASSPRGRNIQYF.

J is TRBJ1-3 and V is TRBV2, with TRBD1 identical over 7 bases. Germline CDR1 and CDR2: SNHLY and FYNNEI. V lost 7 bases, J lost 9 bases, and 9 bases stayed unmatched. This CDR3 is 13 amino acids long. CDR3 coding DNA: TGTGCCAGCATGGGGACAGCTAGCGGCACCATATATTTT. This gives the protein CASMGTASGTIYF. Combining the CDR3 with reference TRBV2 and TRBJ1-3 gives the whole variable domain EPEVTQTPSHQVTQMGQEVILRCVPISNHLYFYWYRQILGQKVEFLVSFYNNEISEKSEIFDDQFSVERPDGSNFTLKIRSTKLEDSAMYFCASMGTASGTIYFGEGSWLTVV.

V is TRBV6-5 and J is TRBJ2-1, with D possibly matching TRBD2 (6 bases). V lost 2 bases and J 7 bases, leaving 12 bases between the germline ends. This CDR3 contains 14 residues. The germline V gene has CDR1 MNHEY and CDR2 SVGAGI. The CDR3 nucleotides are TGTGCCAGCAGTTACGATCTAGCGATGAATGAGCAGTTCTTC. Translated: CASSYDLAMNEQFF.

The chain is built from TRBV5-1 and TRBJ1-4; D might be TRBD1 (6 bases). Trimming removed 0 bases at V and 8 bases at J, with 11 bases between. The CDR3 totals 14 residues. From germline, CDR1 is SGHRS and CDR2 YFSETQ. The DNA of the CDR3 is TGCGCCAGCAGCTTGGCAGGGGAAAACGAAAAACTGTTTTTT. Amino acid sequence: CASSLAGENEKLFF.

CDR3 sequence (DNA): TGTGCCAGCTCGGCGGCGGGGGCCGGTGCAACTAATGAAAAACTGTTTTTT. This encodes CASSAAGAGATNEKLFF. This sequence joins TRBV18 and TRBJ1-4, with D tentatively TRBD1 (6 bases). The V end lost 6 bases, the J end lost 0 bases, and 17 bases lay between the germline ends. Germline V lookup: CDR1 KGHSH, CDR2 LQKENI. CDR3 length: 17 amino acids.

This chain joins TRBV30 and TRBJ1-3, with a weak D call TRBD1 (5 bases). Trimming shortened V by 4 bases and J by 2 bases, and 9 bases separated the two germline ends. Germline V lookup: CDR1 GTSNPN, CDR2 SVGIG (reference sequence). The CDR3 totals 13 residues. The CDR3 DNA sequence: TGTGCCTGGACAGGGCTCACTGGAAACACCATATATTTT. Protein product: CAWTGLTGNTIYF.

This clone was detected once. V gene TRBV6-5 combines with J gene TRBJ1-1; no reliable D call. The CDR3 has 13 amino acids. Germline CDR1 and CDR2: MNHEY and SVGAGI. Trimming took 2 bases from V and 3 from J, leaving 7 bases between them. The CDR3 sequence is CASSYRRDTEAFF. For the CDR3, the DNA is TGTGCCAGCAGTTACCGGAGGGACACTGAAGCTTTCTTT.

There are a few counts of this clone. V usage is TRBV2 and J usage is TRBJ1-2; D is unresolved. This CDR3 spans 12 amino acids. The V end lost 0 bases, the J end lost 11 bases, and 10 bases lay between the germline ends. From germline, CDR1 is SNHLY and CDR2 FYNNEI. CDR3: CASSEALRGYTF. CDR3 coding DNA: TGTGCCAGCAGTGAAGCGCTTCGGGGATACACCTTC.

CDR3 in amino acids: CATTDRGKETQYF. CDR3 coding DNA: TGTGCCACCACGGACAGGGGGAAAGAGACCCAGTACTTC. The gene calls are TRBV19 and TRBJ2-5, with 10 bases lining up with TRBD1. The length of the CDR3 is 13 residues. Per germline, CDR1 LNHDA and CDR2 SQIVND (reference sequence). The junction had 5 bases not matched to a gene; V was cut back by 10 bases and J by 3 bases.

CDR3 nucleotide sequence: TGTGCCAGCAGTACGTTCAGGGTCCCTGAAGCTTTCTTT. It translates to CASSTFRVPEAFF. J is TRBJ1-1 and V is TRBV27; D possibly corresponds to TRBD1 (5 bases). The V end lost 5 bases, the J end lost 6 bases, and 13 bases lay between the germline ends. The CDR3 runs 13 residues. Per the germline V gene, CDR1 is MNHEY and CDR2 is SMNVEV (reference sequence).

The chain has TRBV19 and TRBJ2-1; unclear D gene. The CDR3 sequence is 13 residues long. Germline V CDR1 and CDR2: LNHDA, SQIVND (reference sequence). The V gene lost 1 base and the J gene lost 7 bases, with 8 bases spanning the gap. DNA of the CDR3: TGTGCCAGTAGTATAGTGATGTGGAATGAGCAGTTCTTC. It codes for CASSIVMWNEQFF.

This clone has just a few counts. The V and J genes are TRBV27 and TRBJ2-7; no firm D call. CDR1 and CDR2 (germline): MNHEY, SMNVEV (reference sequence). Trimming removed 7 bases at V and 4 bases at J, with 8 bases between. There are 11 residues in the CDR3. The CDR3 here is CASTLLYEQYF. CDR3 bases: TGTGCCAGCACTCTTCTGTACGAGCAGTACTTC.

The V call is TRBV7-8, the J call TRBJ1-5; D unclear. The CDR3 runs to 16 residues. CDR1 is SGHVS, CDR2 FQNEAQ, per germline. With 7 bases removed from V and 0 bases from J, the gap between germline ends came to 16 bases. In nucleotides, the CDR3 is TGTGCCAGCACCCTCAGCGGGCTTTTTAGCAATCAGCCCCAGCATTTT. It is translated as CASTLSGLFSNQPQHF.

V and J are TRBV2 and TRBJ2-3; the D is unclear. The germline V gene encodes CDR1 SNHLY and CDR2 FYNNEI. V lost 1 base and J lost 3, with 8 bases in between. The CDR3 runs 14 residues. The CDR3 is CASSEGGGTDTQYF. CDR3 bases: TGTGCCAGCAGTGAAGGAGGTGGGACAGATACGCAGTATTTT.

The chain's CDR3 is CASSLSASTDTQYF. The CDR3 coding sequence is TGCGCCAGCAGCTTGTCGGCTAGCACAGATACGCAGTATTTT. The chain carries TRBV5-1 and TRBJ2-3; no definite D call. Germline V gene sequence: CDR1 SGHRS, CDR2 YFSETQ. V was clipped by 1 base and J by 0 bases, with 6 bases between them. CDR3 length: 14 residues.

This chain joins TRBV6-1 and TRBJ2-4; D unresolved. The ends were cut back, 6 bases at V and 1 base at J, with 10 bases in the middle. Germline loops: CDR1 MNHNS, CDR2 SASEGT. The CDR3 extends over 14 amino acids. CDR3: CASSLNSAKNIQYF. The CDR3 bases are TGTGCCAGCAGCCTTAATTCCGCCAAAAACATTCAGTACTTC.

The CDR3 protein is CASSSFRDRDEKLFF. Here the CDR3 DNA reads TGTGCCAGCAGCTCCTTCAGGGACAGGGATGAAAAACTGTTTTTT. The chain is built from TRBV5-4 and TRBJ1-4, with TRBD1 matching 9 bases. In germline, CDR1 is SGHNT, CDR2 YYREEE (reference sequence). This CDR3 is built from 15 residues. The V segment lost 3 bases and the J segment 6 bases; nucleotides outside the gene matches: 6. The full variable domain, completed using reference TRBV5-4 and TRBJ1-4, is ETGVTQSPTHLIKTRGQQVTLRCSSQSGHNTVSWYQQALGQGPQFIFQYYREEENGRGNFPPRFSGLQFPNYSSELNVNALELDDSALYLCASSSFRDRDEKLFFGSGTQLSVL.